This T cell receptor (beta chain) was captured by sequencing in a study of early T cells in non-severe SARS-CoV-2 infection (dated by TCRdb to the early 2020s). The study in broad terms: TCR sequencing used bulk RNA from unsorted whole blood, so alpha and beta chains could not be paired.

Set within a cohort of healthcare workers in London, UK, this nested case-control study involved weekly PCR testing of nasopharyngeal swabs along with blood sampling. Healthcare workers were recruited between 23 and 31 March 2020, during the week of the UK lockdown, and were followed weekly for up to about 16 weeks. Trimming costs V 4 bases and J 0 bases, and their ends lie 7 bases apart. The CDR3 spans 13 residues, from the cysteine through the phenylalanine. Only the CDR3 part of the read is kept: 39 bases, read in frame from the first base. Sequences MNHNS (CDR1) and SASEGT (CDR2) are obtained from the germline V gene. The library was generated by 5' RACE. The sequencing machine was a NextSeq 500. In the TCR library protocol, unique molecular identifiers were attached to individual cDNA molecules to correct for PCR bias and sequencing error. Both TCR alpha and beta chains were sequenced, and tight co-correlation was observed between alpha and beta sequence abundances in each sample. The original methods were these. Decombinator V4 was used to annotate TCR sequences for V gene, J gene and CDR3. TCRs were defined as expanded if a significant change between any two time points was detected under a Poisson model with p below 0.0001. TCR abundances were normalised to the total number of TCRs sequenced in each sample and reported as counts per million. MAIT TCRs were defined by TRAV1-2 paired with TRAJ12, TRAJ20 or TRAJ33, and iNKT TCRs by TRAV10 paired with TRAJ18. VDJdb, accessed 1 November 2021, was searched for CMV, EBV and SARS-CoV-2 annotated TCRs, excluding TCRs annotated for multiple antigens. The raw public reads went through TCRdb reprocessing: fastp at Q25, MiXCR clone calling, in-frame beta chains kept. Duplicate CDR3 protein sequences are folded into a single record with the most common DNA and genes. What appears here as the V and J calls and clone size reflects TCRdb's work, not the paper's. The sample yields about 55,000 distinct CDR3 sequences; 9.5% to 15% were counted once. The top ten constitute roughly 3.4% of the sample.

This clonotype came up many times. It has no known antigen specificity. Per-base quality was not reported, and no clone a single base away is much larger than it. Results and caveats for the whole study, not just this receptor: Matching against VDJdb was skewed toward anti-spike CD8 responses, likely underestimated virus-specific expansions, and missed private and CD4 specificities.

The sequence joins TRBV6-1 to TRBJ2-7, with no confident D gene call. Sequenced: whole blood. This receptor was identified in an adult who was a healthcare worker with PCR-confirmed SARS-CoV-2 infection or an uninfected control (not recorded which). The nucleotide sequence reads TGTGCCAGCAGTGTGACGAGCTCCTACGAGCAGTACTTC. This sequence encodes CASSVTSSYEQYF.